Each of the 27 T cell receptor beta chains below was sequenced from the same sample in a study of blood T cell repertoires in COVID-19. The table came from immunoSEQ multiplex PCR; TCRdb's copy has only in-frame clones and leaves some out. The data contain over 85,000 clones, 70% to 90% of them seen just once; the ten biggest clones take up approximately 4.8%. Sequenced input: peripheral blood. The receptors derive from a human donor in a cohort sampled during active COVID-19.

The chain is built from TRBV2 and TRBJ2-2, with TRBD2 identical over 10 bases. The junction had 8 bases not matched to a gene; V was cut back by 7 bases and J by 6 bases. Germline loops: CDR1 SNHLY, CDR2 FYNNEI. The CDR3 totals 15 residues. CDR3 sequence (DNA): TGTGCCAGCACCCCTAGCGGGAGTCGCGCCGGGGAGCTGTTTTTT. Encoded protein: CASTPSGSRAGELFF. Drawing the rest from reference TRBV2 and TRBJ2-2, the complete variable domain is EPEVTQTPSHQVTQMGQEVILRCVPISNHLYFYWYRQILGQKVEFLVSFYNNEISEKSEIFDDQFSVERPDGSNFTLKIRSTKLEDSAMYFCASTPSGSRAGELFFGEGSRLTVL.

The gene calls are TRBV6-2 or TRBV6-3 and TRBJ2-1; D is undetermined. This CDR3 is built from 14 residues. V dropped 6 bases and J dropped 3 bases, with 12 bases sitting between them. Germline V gene sequence: CDR1 MNHEY, CDR2 SVGEGT. Here the CDR3 reads CASSRSTFYNEQFF. CDR3 bases: TGTGCCAGCAGCCGGAGTACATTCTACAATGAGCAGTTCTTC.

V gene TRBV6-4 combines with J gene TRBJ2-1; 9 nucleotides align to TRBD1. V was clipped by 5 bases and J by 6 bases; unmatched bases: 8. There are 15 residues in the CDR3. Germline CDR1 and CDR2: MRHNA and SNTAGT. Written as DNA, the CDR3 is TGTGCCAGCAGTAAGGACAGGGGCTCTTCCAATGAGCAGTTCTTC. It translates to CASSKDRGSSNEQFF.

This rearrangement joins TRBV11-1 to TRBJ2-1; D is perhaps TRBD1 (5 bases). The CDR3 is 15 amino acids. Germline assignment: CDR1 SGHAT and CDR2 FQDESV (reference sequence). With 3 bases removed from V and 3 bases from J, the gap between germline ends came to 12 bases. The CDR3 nucleotides read TGTGCCAGCAGCTTGGGGCAGGGAAACTACAATGAGCAGTTCTTC. As protein: CASSLGQGNYNEQFF.

This clone was seen a single time. The chain employs TRBV5-1 and TRBJ2-2, with a weak D call TRBD1 (5 bases). In germline, CDR1 is SGHRS, CDR2 YFSETQ. V lost 2 bases to trimming and J lost 6 bases, with 8 bases between them. This CDR3 region has 13 residues. As DNA, the CDR3 is TGCGCCAGCAGCTTCACAGGTCCCGGGGAGCTGTTTTTT. Its protein is CASSFTGPGELFF. The full variable domain, completed using reference TRBV5-1 and TRBJ2-2, is KAGVTQTPRYLIKTRGQQVTLSCSPISGHRSVSWYQQTPGQGLQFLFEYFSETQRNKGNFPGRFSGRQFSNSRSEMNVSTLELGDSALYLCASSFTGPGELFFGEGSRLTVL.

This clone was picked up one time. The rearrangement joins TRBV7-2 to TRBJ2-5; TRBD2 aligns across 7 bases. The germline CDR1 and CDR2 sequences are SGHTA and FQGNSA. CDR3 length: 16 residues. Losses at the gene ends were 6 bases for V and 7 bases for J; bases not matched to a gene: 17. The CDR3 nucleotides read TGTGCCAGCAGTGTTCTGGGCGGGAGTTTGCCGGGGACCCAGTACTTC. Translating gives CASSVLGGSLPGTQYF.

J is TRBJ2-3 and V is TRBV18, with D unclear. Germline V gene data show CDR1 as KGHSH and CDR2 as LQKENI. This CDR3 has 15 amino acids. The V gene lost 5 bases and the J gene lost 0 bases, with 12 bases spanning the gap. The CDR3 reads CASSSTPRSTDTQYF. For the CDR3, the DNA is TGTGCCAGCTCATCTACCCCCCGGAGCACAGATACGCAGTATTTT.

This chain links TRBV10-3 with TRBJ1-1; no clear D gene. The CDR3 runs 13 residues. The germline V gene has CDR1 ENHRY and CDR2 SYGVKD. Trimming pared 6 bases from V and 1 base from J, leaving 9 bases between. The CDR3 here is CAIRGLQNTEAFF. CDR3 sequence (DNA): TGTGCCATCAGGGGCCTTCAGAACACTGAAGCTTTCTTT.

The chain links TRBV5-1 to TRBJ1-6; D perhaps matches TRBD1 (6 bases). CDR3 length equals 16 residues. CDR1 SGHRS and CDR2 YFSETQ come from the germline V gene. Trimming pared 2 bases from V and 5 bases from J, leaving 14 bases between. The CDR3 bases are TGCGCCAGCAGCTTTACCGGGCAGGGGAATAATTCACCCCTCCACTTT. Translation gives CASSFTGQGNNSPLHF.

The chain employs TRBV14 and TRBJ2-3; D not certain. There are 19 residues in the CDR3. The ends were cut back, 1 base at V and 2 bases at J, with 22 bases in the middle. The germline CDR1 and CDR2 sequences are SGHDN and FVKESK. CDR3 sequence reads: CASSQASRPAARITDTQYF. CDR3 coding DNA: TGTGCCAGCAGCCAAGCTTCCAGGCCGGCAGCTCGAATCACAGATACGCAGTATTTT.

This sequence joins TRBV18 and TRBJ2-1, with 11 nucleotides matching TRBD2. The ends lost 3 bases at V and 1 base at J; junction bases unmatched: 5. Germline CDR1 reads KGHSH; CDR2 reads LQKENI. The CDR3 spans 17 residues. The CDR3 sequence is CASSPWTSGFSYNEQFF. DNA for the CDR3: TGTGCCAGCTCACCTTGGACTAGCGGGTTTTCCTACAATGAGCAGTTCTTC.

The chain carries TRBV28 and TRBJ1-3, with a weak D call TRBD1 (5 bases). This CDR3 contains 16 residues. Trimming left V 4 bases short and J 0 bases short, with 13 bases between. In germline, CDR1 is MDHEN, CDR2 SYDVKM. Written as DNA, the CDR3 is TGTGCCAGCAGTTCCCCCGGAACAGGCTCTGGAAACACCATATATTTT. This sequence encodes CASSSPGTGSGNTIYF.

This chain connects TRBV5-1 to TRBJ1-4; 8 positions match TRBD1. The germline gives CDR1 SGHRS, CDR2 YFSETQ. This CDR3 spans 15 amino acids. Trimming cost V 0 bases and J 8 bases; bases outside gene matches: 6. This chain's CDR3 is CASSLDGTGYEKLFF. CDR3 DNA: TGCGCCAGCAGCTTGGATGGGACAGGCTACGAAAAACTGTTTTTT.

The V gene is TRBV19, the J gene TRBJ2-7; D possibly corresponds to TRBD2 (5 bases). Germline V gene data show CDR1 as LNHDA and CDR2 as SQIVND (reference sequence). The CDR3 has 16 amino acids. Trimming removed 4 bases at V and 4 bases at J, with 20 bases between. The CDR3 reads CASSTSYGISWYEQYF. DNA for the CDR3: TGTGCCAGTAGTACATCATACGGGATAAGCTGGTACGAGCAGTACTTC.

The chain recombines TRBV7-2 with TRBJ1-1; D may be TRBD1 (6 bases). This CDR3 has 14 residues. The V and J ends lost 5 bases and 0 bases respectively, with 10 bases between them. In germline, CDR1 is SGHTA, CDR2 FQGNSA. The CDR3 region is CASSATGLNTEAFF. DNA of the CDR3: TGTGCCAGCAGCGCCACAGGGTTGAACACTGAAGCTTTCTTT.

This clone was observed a single time. J is TRBJ2-7 and V is TRBV19; 8 bases are a match to TRBD2. The germline V gene encodes CDR1 LNHDA and CDR2 SQIVND (reference sequence). Trimming cost V 6 bases and J 4 bases; bases outside gene matches: 2. CDR3 length: 12 residues. The CDR3 DNA reads TGTGCCAGTAGCGGGAGGGCGTACGAGCAGTACTTC. Its translation is CASSGRAYEQYF.

The table lists this clone with a few counts. The CDR3 spells CASSLAPGELFF. CDR3 bases: TGTGCCAGCAGTCTAGCCCCCGGGGAGCTGTTTTTT. The chain uses TRBV11-2 and TRBJ2-2; possibly TRBD2 for D (5 bases). CDR3 length: 12 residues. Germline loops: CDR1 SGHAT, CDR2 FQNNGV. Trimming pared 6 bases from V and 6 bases from J, leaving 8 bases between.

The chain recombines TRBV28 with TRBJ1-1, with 9 bases aligning to TRBD1. Germline CDR1 is MDHEN and CDR2 is SYDVKM. V was pared by 6 bases and J by 3 bases, with 14 bases of the junction left unmatched. This CDR3 has 17 residues. CDR3 in amino acids: CASSPNNPGTGYTEAFF. Here the CDR3 DNA reads TGTGCCAGCAGCCCTAATAACCCCGGGACAGGGTACACTGAAGCTTTCTTT.

The V gene is TRBV10-3, the J gene TRBJ2-3; 10 nucleotides match TRBD1. CDR3 length: 15 residues. CDR1 is ENHRY and CDR2 is SYGVKD in the germline V gene. The J segment lost 1 base and the V segment lost 5 bases, leaving 3 bases of the junction unmatched. Here the CDR3 DNA reads TGTGCCATCAGTCCCGGGACAGGGGGCACAGATACGCAGTATTTT. Translation gives CAISPGTGGTDTQYF.

The chain couples TRBV11-3 to TRBJ2-1, with 9 nucleotides matching TRBD1. The CDR3 consists of 14 residues. The germline CDR1 and CDR2 sequences are SGHNT and YENEEA. V trimming: 4 bases; J trimming: 6 bases; junction bases outside the gene matches: 4. CDR3 nucleotides: TGTGCCAGCAGCTCTCGACAGGGGGTCAATGAGCAGTTCTTC. This codes for CASSSRQGVNEQFF.

The chain uses TRBV10-3 and TRBJ2-7; TRBD2 agrees at 13 bases. Germline CDR1 ENHRY, CDR2 SYGVKD. V trimming: 6 bases; J trimming: 5 bases; junction bases outside the gene matches: 7. The CDR3 length is 15 residues. The CDR3 reads CAISQGLAGVDEQYF. The CDR3 coding sequence is TGTGCCATCAGCCAAGGACTAGCGGGAGTTGACGAGCAGTACTTC.

Note on this clone: Other DNA sequences of this sample code for an identical CDR3. This rearrangement joins TRBV7-2 to TRBJ1-2; D is perhaps TRBD1 (5 bases). V was clipped by 0 bases and J by 3 bases, with 8 bases between them. There are 14 residues in the CDR3. CDR1 and CDR2 from the germline V gene are SGHTA and FQGNSA. Here the CDR3 DNA reads TGTGCCAGCAGCTTAGCCACAGGCGACTATGGCTACACCTTC. This gives the protein CASSLATGDYGYTF.

The genes are TRBV29-1 and TRBJ1-4; possible D gene TRBD1, 6 bases. This CDR3 comprises 14 residues. V was cut by 4 bases and J by 4 bases, with 13 bases left in between. Looked up from germline, CDR1 is SQVTM and CDR2 is ANQGSEA. The chain's CDR3 is CSVVTQGDNEKLFF. CDR3 bases: TGCAGCGTTGTAACACAGGGCGATAATGAAAAACTGTTTTTT.

This clone has only a few counts. CDR3 bases: TGTGCCAGCACCCAGGTCAGCGGGGGGACCAGTAGGCTGTTTTTT. It is translated as CASTQVSGGTSRLFF. The chain couples TRBV3-1 (or the pseudogene TRBV3-2) to TRBJ2-2, with 9 bases lining up with TRBD2. The germline V gene encodes CDR1 LGHDT and CDR2 YNNKEL (reference sequence). The length of the CDR3 is 15 residues. With V trimmed by 7 bases and J by 13 bases, 16 bases remained unmatched.

This chain connects TRBV18 to TRBJ1-1; 9 positions agree with TRBD1. The CDR3 extends over 15 amino acids. V lost 4 bases and J lost 1; bases outside the gene matches: 4. Looked up from germline, CDR1 is KGHSH and CDR2 is LQKENI. The chain's CDR3 is CASSQQGAGNTEAFF. As DNA, the CDR3 is TGTGCCAGCTCACAACAGGGGGCCGGGAACACTGAAGCTTTCTTT.

This clone occurred a few times. This chain links TRBV6-5 with TRBJ2-2, with D uncertain. Germline assignment: CDR1 MNHEY and CDR2 SVGAGI. The V gene lost 7 bases and the J gene lost 2 bases, with 14 bases spanning the gap. There are 15 residues in the CDR3. The CDR3 DNA reads as TGTGCCAGCACTTCTGAACGCGATAACACCGGGGAGCTGTTTTTT. This sequence encodes CASTSERDNTGELFF.

The chain has TRBV2 and TRBJ1-5, with 9 bases lining up with TRBD1. Germline trimming cut 7 bases from V and 1 base from J; bases unmatched to any gene: 8. The germline CDR1 and CDR2 sequences are SNHLY and FYNNEI. This CDR3 is built from 16 residues. CDR3 DNA: TGTGCCAGCACGTTACAGGGGGCTGGGAGCAATCAGCCCCAGCATTTT. It yields the protein CASTLQGAGSNQPQHF.